Below are 2 T cell receptor beta chains sequenced from a single sample in a study of human T cells and chemical hapten exposure. Time point: patch test 3, about 24 weeks after DPC sensitization. As to treatment: therapeutic diphenylcyclopropenone sensitization with weekly scalp DPC. One entry per CDR3 protein, called by TCRdb with MiXCR from the RACE reads. The sample consists of about 90,000 distinct CDR3 sequences, around 9.9% of them appearing once. Sample: whole blood, taken in connection with sensitization to the hapten diphenylcyclopropenone (DPC). These receptors all stem from a woman in her thirties with alopecia areata. Some clones in this sample may be carry-over from other donors' samples.

V is TRBV3-1 and J is TRBJ2-7, with 13 bases aligning to TRBD2. V lost 6 bases and J lost 8; bases outside the gene matches: 4. Per germline, CDR1 LGHDT and CDR2 YNNKEL (reference sequence). CDR3 length: 13 amino acids. The CDR3 spells CASRGTSGAKQYF. CDR3 sequence (DNA): TGTGCCAGCAGGGGGACTAGCGGGGCCAAGCAGTACTTC.

The rearrangement uses TRBV7-9 and TRBJ1-1; tentatively, D is TRBD1 (6 bases). CDR1 is SEHNR, CDR2 FQNEAQ, per germline (reference sequence). V lost 0 bases and J lost 8, with 13 bases in between. This CDR3 region has 14 residues. CDR3 sequence (DNA): TGTGCCAGCAGCTTAGCCCACGGGGGGGCAGAAGCTTTCTTT. This codes for CASSLAHGGAEAFF.